This is a list of T cell receptor beta chains from one sample in a study of blood T cell repertoires in COVID-19. Profiled with immunoSEQ multiplex PCR; TCRdb holds only in-frame clones, not every one. The table has over 60,000 clones, about 81% seen once. Sample: peripheral blood. The receptors shown here come from a human donor in a cohort sampled during active COVID-19. The CDR3 runs from the conserved cysteine through the conserved F or W. The order of the fields is V gene, J gene, D gene, clone size, CDR3 protein, CDR3 DNA. D genes are given only for firm matches. Expanded clones are given a class, and other clones once, few, many or no size at all.

v_call: TRBV3-1/TRBV3-2; j_call: TRBJ1-4; d_call: TRBD1; clone_size: -; cdr3_aa: CASSQGPGQGGRKKLFF; cdr3_nt: TGTGCCAGCAGCCAAGGGCCGGGACAGGGGGGCAGGAAGAAACTGTTTTTT
v_call: TRBV6-5; j_call: TRBJ2-7; d_call: TRBD2; clone_size: -; cdr3_aa: CASSQGLAGGYEQYF; cdr3_nt: TGTGCCAGCAGCCAGGGACTAGCGGGGGGCTACGAGCAGTACTTC
v_call: TRBV5-1; j_call: TRBJ1-1; d_call: -; clone_size: few; cdr3_aa: CASSLERGSSAFF; cdr3_nt: TGCGCCAGCAGCTTGGAACGGGGAAGCTCGGCTTTCTTT
v_call: TRBV13; j_call: TRBJ1-1; d_call: -; clone_size: -; cdr3_aa: CASSLGVMNTEAFF; cdr3_nt: TGTGCCAGCAGCTTAGGCGTTATGAACACTGAAGCTTTCTTT
v_call: TRBV5-8; j_call: TRBJ1-5; d_call: -; clone_size: -; cdr3_aa: CASGPLHGAQHF; cdr3_nt: TGTGCCAGCGGCCCTCTTCACGGGGCCCAGCATTTT
v_call: TRBV7-9; j_call: TRBJ1-1; d_call: -; clone_size: once; cdr3_aa: CASSPTTPRQAHRTEAFF; cdr3_nt: TGTGCCAGCAGCCCCACCACTCCGAGACAGGCCCACCGCACTGAAGCTTTCTTT
v_call: TRBV27; j_call: TRBJ2-2; d_call: TRBD2; clone_size: -; cdr3_aa: CASSGLAGGPDTGELFF; cdr3_nt: TGTGCCAGCAGCGGACTAGCGGGGGGGCCGGACACCGGGGAGCTGTTTTTT
v_call: TRBV10-3; j_call: TRBJ1-6; d_call: -; clone_size: -; cdr3_aa: CAISAPPGSPLHF; cdr3_nt: TGTGCCATCAGTGCCCCCCCCGGTTCACCCCTCCACTTT
v_call: TRBV2; j_call: TRBJ2-7; d_call: TRBD1; clone_size: -; cdr3_aa: CASCRDRDYEQYF; cdr3_nt: TGTGCCAGCTGCCGAGACAGGGACTACGAGCAGTACTTC
v_call: TRBV3-1/TRBV3-2; j_call: TRBJ2-7; d_call: TRBD2; clone_size: -; cdr3_aa: CASSQEGGEQYF; cdr3_nt: TGTGCCAGCAGCCAAGAGGGAGGGGAGCAGTACTTC
v_call: TRBV18; j_call: TRBJ1-1; d_call: -; clone_size: -; cdr3_aa: CASSSRTDEAFF; cdr3_nt: TGTGCCAGCTCTTCGAGAACAGATGAAGCTTTCTTT
v_call: TRBV7-9; j_call: TRBJ2-7; d_call: -; clone_size: few; cdr3_aa: CASSLGRRGDYEQYF; cdr3_nt: TGTGCCAGCAGCTTAGGACGCAGGGGAGACTACGAGCAGTACTTC
v_call: TRBV3-1/TRBV3-2; j_call: TRBJ1-1; d_call: -; clone_size: -; cdr3_aa: CASSQGGANTEAFF; cdr3_nt: TGTGCCAGCAGCCAGGGAGGTGCGAACACTGAAGCTTTCTTT
v_call: TRBV6-6; j_call: TRBJ1-6; d_call: TRBD1; clone_size: -; cdr3_aa: CASLPRGNSPLHF; cdr3_nt: TGTGCCAGCCTTCCCAGGGGGAATTCACCCCTCCACTTT
v_call: TRBV5-4; j_call: TRBJ1-2; d_call: -; clone_size: -; cdr3_aa: CASSSRDFAGYGYTF; cdr3_nt: TGTGCCAGCAGCTCCCGGGACTTCGCGGGATATGGCTACACCTTC
v_call: TRBV4-1; j_call: TRBJ1-5; d_call: TRBD1; clone_size: -; cdr3_aa: CASSPHTDRTSQPQHF; cdr3_nt: TGCGCCAGCAGCCCTCATACGGACAGGACAAGTCAGCCCCAGCATTTT
v_call: TRBV7-8; j_call: TRBJ1-2; d_call: -; clone_size: -; cdr3_aa: CASSLGRGPNYGYTF; cdr3_nt: TGTGCCAGCAGCTTAGGGCGGGGGCCGAACTATGGCTACACCTTC
v_call: TRBV19; j_call: TRBJ1-5; d_call: -; clone_size: -; cdr3_aa: CASSIGTALLYQPQHF; cdr3_nt: TGTGCCAGTAGTATAGGGACAGCCCTCCTTTATCAGCCCCAGCATTTT
v_call: TRBV6-5; j_call: TRBJ2-7; d_call: TRBD2; clone_size: -; cdr3_aa: CASSSSGVYEQYF; cdr3_nt: TGTGCCAGCAGTTCCAGCGGGGTTTACGAGCAGTACTTC
v_call: TRBV6-2/TRBV6-3; j_call: TRBJ2-7; d_call: TRBD2; clone_size: -; cdr3_aa: CASSTDGGGAYEQYF; cdr3_nt: TGTGCCAGCAGTACGGATGGCGGGGGGGCTTACGAGCAGTACTTC
v_call: TRBV18; j_call: TRBJ2-7; d_call: TRBD2; clone_size: -; cdr3_aa: CASSPPKTSDSYEQYF; cdr3_nt: TGTGCCAGCTCACCACCGAAGACTAGCGACTCCTACGAGCAGTACTTC
v_call: TRBV2; j_call: TRBJ1-1; d_call: TRBD1; clone_size: -; cdr3_aa: CASSGTGGTEAFF; cdr3_nt: TGTGCCAGCAGCGGGACAGGGGGCACTGAAGCTTTCTTT
v_call: TRBV10-2; j_call: TRBJ1-3; d_call: -; clone_size: -; cdr3_aa: CASRASSGNTIYF; cdr3_nt: TGCGCCAGCAGGGCAAGCTCTGGAAACACCATATATTTT
v_call: TRBV12-3/TRBV12-4; j_call: TRBJ1-5; d_call: -; clone_size: -; cdr3_aa: CASSYNQPQHF; cdr3_nt: TGTGCCAGCAGCTACAATCAGCCCCAGCATTTT
v_call: TRBV7-3; j_call: TRBJ1-6; d_call: -; clone_size: -; cdr3_aa: CASSSGQTTSPLHF; cdr3_nt: TGTGCCAGCAGCTCCGGACAGACAACTTCACCCCTCCACTTT
v_call: TRBV6-2/TRBV6-3; j_call: TRBJ1-1; d_call: TRBD1; clone_size: -; cdr3_aa: CASSYYQGAGTEAFF; cdr3_nt: TGTGCCAGCAGTTACTATCAGGGGGCGGGCACTGAAGCTTTCTTT
v_call: TRBV5-6; j_call: TRBJ2-7; d_call: TRBD2; clone_size: -; cdr3_aa: CASSIKAGSRVSYEQYF; cdr3_nt: TGTGCCAGCAGCATAAAAGCGGGGAGTAGAGTTTCCTACGAGCAGTACTTC
v_call: TRBV11-2; j_call: TRBJ2-6; d_call: -; clone_size: -; cdr3_aa: CASSFGSLSSGANVLTF; cdr3_nt: TGTGCCAGCAGCTTTGGGAGCCTGTCCTCTGGGGCCAACGTCCTGACTTTC
v_call: TRBV7-2; j_call: TRBJ1-2; d_call: -; clone_size: -; cdr3_aa: CASSPAWGYTF; cdr3_nt: TGTGCCAGCAGCCCCGCGTGGGGCTACACCTTC
v_call: TRBV4-2; j_call: TRBJ1-1; d_call: -; clone_size: -; cdr3_aa: CASSQDAGSTEAFF; cdr3_nt: TGTGCCAGCAGCCAAGATGCGGGTAGCACTGAAGCTTTCTTT
v_call: TRBV19; j_call: TRBJ1-5; d_call: -; clone_size: -; cdr3_aa: CASSMDSFNQPQHF; cdr3_nt: TGTGCCAGTAGTATGGATAGCTTCAATCAGCCCCAGCATTTT
v_call: TRBV4-1; j_call: TRBJ2-7; d_call: TRBD1; clone_size: -; cdr3_aa: CASSLGTGASYEQYF; cdr3_nt: TGCGCCAGCAGCCTAGGGACAGGGGCTTCCTACGAGCAGTACTTC
v_call: TRBV5-5; j_call: TRBJ2-6; d_call: -; clone_size: -; cdr3_aa: CASSLSWAGANVLTF; cdr3_nt: TGTGCCAGCAGTTTGTCGTGGGCCGGGGCCAACGTCCTGACTTTC
v_call: TRBV19; j_call: TRBJ1-5; d_call: -; clone_size: -; cdr3_aa: CASRKKGADNQPQHF; cdr3_nt: TGTGCCAGTCGCAAGAAAGGGGCGGACAATCAGCCCCAGCATTTT
v_call: TRBV5-4; j_call: TRBJ2-2; d_call: TRBD2; clone_size: -; cdr3_aa: CASSSGGEHGELFF; cdr3_nt: TGTGCCAGCAGCTCCGGGGGGGAACACGGGGAGCTGTTTTTT
v_call: TRBV27; j_call: TRBJ1-1; d_call: TRBD1; clone_size: -; cdr3_aa: CASSSPDRGLSEAFF; cdr3_nt: TGTGCCAGCAGTTCCCCGGACAGGGGGCTATCTGAAGCTTTCTTT
v_call: TRBV5-5; j_call: TRBJ1-6; d_call: -; clone_size: -; cdr3_aa: CASSSQSSYNSPLHF; cdr3_nt: TGTGCCAGCAGCTCACAGAGCTCCTATAATTCACCCCTCCACTTT
v_call: TRBV2; j_call: TRBJ2-5; d_call: -; clone_size: -; cdr3_aa: CASSDQGETQYF; cdr3_nt: TGTGCCAGCAGTGATCAGGGGGAGACCCAGTACTTC
v_call: TRBV12-3/TRBV12-4; j_call: TRBJ1-2; d_call: -; clone_size: few; cdr3_aa: CASSLAQGGGYTF; cdr3_nt: TGTGCCAGCAGTTTAGCGCAGGGAGGTGGCTACACCTTC
v_call: TRBV5-6; j_call: TRBJ2-6; d_call: TRBD1; clone_size: -; cdr3_aa: CASTQQGTGANVLTF; cdr3_nt: TGTGCCAGCACCCAACAGGGGACTGGGGCCAACGTCCTGACTTTC
v_call: TRBV12-3/TRBV12-4; j_call: TRBJ2-6; d_call: -; clone_size: -; cdr3_aa: CASRTAGANVLTF; cdr3_nt: TGTGCCAGCAGGACAGCTGGGGCCAACGTCCTGACTTTC
v_call: TRBV7-9; j_call: TRBJ2-1; d_call: TRBD1; clone_size: -; cdr3_aa: CASSLGQGLTQSYNEQFF; cdr3_nt: TGTGCCAGCAGCCTGGGACAGGGCCTGACTCAATCCTACAATGAGCAGTTCTTC
v_call: TRBV28; j_call: TRBJ1-2; d_call: -; clone_size: -; cdr3_aa: CASIAAGNGYTF; cdr3_nt: TGTGCCAGCATCGCGGCGGGAAATGGCTACACCTTC
v_call: TRBV4-3; j_call: TRBJ2-2; d_call: -; clone_size: -; cdr3_aa: CASSHNYARPGELFF; cdr3_nt: TGCGCCAGCAGCCATAACTACGCTCGGCCCGGGGAGCTGTTTTTT
v_call: TRBV4-2; j_call: TRBJ2-2; d_call: TRBD2; clone_size: -; cdr3_aa: CASSQEVGGEGGGGELFF; cdr3_nt: TGTGCCAGCAGCCAAGAAGTTGGCGGGGAGGGTGGTGGAGGGGAGCTGTTTTTT
v_call: TRBV15; j_call: TRBJ2-7; d_call: -; clone_size: -; cdr3_aa: CATSRGTNRDEQYF; cdr3_nt: TGTGCCACCAGCAGAGGAACGAATCGGGACGAGCAGTACTTC
v_call: TRBV7-9; j_call: TRBJ1-1; d_call: -; clone_size: few; cdr3_aa: CASRIGESEAFF; cdr3_nt: TGTGCCAGCAGGATAGGGGAATCAGAAGCTTTCTTT
v_call: TRBV5-6; j_call: TRBJ1-2; d_call: TRBD1; clone_size: -; cdr3_aa: CASSLLDRDGYTF; cdr3_nt: TGTGCCAGCAGCTTATTGGACAGGGATGGCTACACCTTC
v_call: TRBV18; j_call: TRBJ2-5; d_call: -; clone_size: -; cdr3_aa: CASSRGEQETQYF; cdr3_nt: TGTGCCAGCTCACGTGGAGAACAAGAGACCCAGTACTTC
v_call: TRBV5-4; j_call: TRBJ1-1; d_call: TRBD1; clone_size: -; cdr3_aa: CASSLRDRGNTEAFF; cdr3_nt: TGTGCCAGCAGCTTGCGGGACAGGGGGAACACTGAAGCTTTCTTT
v_call: TRBV6-6; j_call: TRBJ1-6; d_call: TRBD1; clone_size: few; cdr3_aa: CASRPGTVNSPLHF; cdr3_nt: TGTGCCAGCAGACCAGGGACAGTTAATTCACCCCTCCACTTT